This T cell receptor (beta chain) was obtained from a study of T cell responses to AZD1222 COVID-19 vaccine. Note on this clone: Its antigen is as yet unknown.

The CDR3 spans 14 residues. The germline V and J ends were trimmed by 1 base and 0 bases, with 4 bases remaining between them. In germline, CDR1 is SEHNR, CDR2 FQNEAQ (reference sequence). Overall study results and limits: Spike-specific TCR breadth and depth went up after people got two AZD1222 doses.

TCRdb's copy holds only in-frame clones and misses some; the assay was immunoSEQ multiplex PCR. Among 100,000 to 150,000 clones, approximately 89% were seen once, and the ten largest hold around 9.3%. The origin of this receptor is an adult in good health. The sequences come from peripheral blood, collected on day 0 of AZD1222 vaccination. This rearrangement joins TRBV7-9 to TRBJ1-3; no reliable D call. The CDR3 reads CASSLDSSGNTIYF. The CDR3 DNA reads TGTGCCAGCAGCTTAGACAGCTCTGGAAACACCATATATTTT.